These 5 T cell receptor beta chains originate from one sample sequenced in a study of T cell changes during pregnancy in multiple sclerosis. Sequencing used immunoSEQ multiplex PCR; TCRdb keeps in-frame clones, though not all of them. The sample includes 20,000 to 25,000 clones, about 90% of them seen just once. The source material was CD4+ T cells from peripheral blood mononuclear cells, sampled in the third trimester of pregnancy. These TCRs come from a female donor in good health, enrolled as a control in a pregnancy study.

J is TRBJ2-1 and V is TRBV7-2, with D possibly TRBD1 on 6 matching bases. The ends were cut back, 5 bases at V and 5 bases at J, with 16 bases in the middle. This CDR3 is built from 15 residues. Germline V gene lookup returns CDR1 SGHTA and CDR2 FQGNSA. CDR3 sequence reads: CASSPGDGINNEQFF. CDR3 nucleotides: TGTGCCAGCAGCCCAGGGGACGGGATAAACAATGAGCAGTTCTTC.

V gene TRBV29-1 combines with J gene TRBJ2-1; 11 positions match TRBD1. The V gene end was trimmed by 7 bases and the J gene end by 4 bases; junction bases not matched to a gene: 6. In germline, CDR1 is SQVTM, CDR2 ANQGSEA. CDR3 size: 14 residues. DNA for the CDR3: TGCAGCGGATACCGGGACAGGGGGTACAATGAGCAGTTCTTC. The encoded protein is CSGYRDRGYNEQFF.

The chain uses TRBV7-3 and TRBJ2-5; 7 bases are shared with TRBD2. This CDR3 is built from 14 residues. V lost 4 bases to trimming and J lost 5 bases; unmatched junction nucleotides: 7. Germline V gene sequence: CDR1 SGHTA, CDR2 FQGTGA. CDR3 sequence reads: CASSSSGGGETQYF. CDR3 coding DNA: TGTGCCAGCAGCTCGTCGGGGGGTGGGGAGACCCAGTACTTC.

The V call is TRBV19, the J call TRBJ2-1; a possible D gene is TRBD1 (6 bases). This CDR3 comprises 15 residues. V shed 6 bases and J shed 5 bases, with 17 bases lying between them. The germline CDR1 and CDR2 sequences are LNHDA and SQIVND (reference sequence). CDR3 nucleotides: TGTGCCAGTAGGACCCCGGGACACTTAGACAATGAGCAGTTCTTC. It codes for CASRTPGHLDNEQFF.

The CDR3 DNA reads as TGTGCCAGCAGTGTATCAGGAGTTAGCGCTGAAGCTTTCTTT. As protein: CASSVSGVSAEAFF. The rearrangement links TRBV6-6 to TRBJ1-1, with no clear D. V was shortened by 5 bases and J by 6 bases, with 16 bases between the two germline ends. Germline CDR1 MNHNY, CDR2 SVGAGI (reference sequence). The CDR3 is 14 amino acids.